The 22 T cell receptor beta chains listed next were all sequenced from one sample in a study of cytomegalovirus exposure and HLA in healthy donors. The PCR contained 60 Vbeta and 13 Jbeta primers. Sequenced by immunoSEQ multiplex PCR; TCRdb stores in-frame clones only, minus some. Among 150,000 to 250,000 clones listed, 75% to 85% were seen once. Sequenced: PBMCs. These receptor sequences come from a girl aged 5 to 17 in good health and CMV-seropositive.

The V and J genes are TRBV6-5 and TRBJ1-2; 7 nucleotides align to TRBD1. V shed 5 bases and J 3 bases; nucleotides not matched to a gene: 6. This CDR3 region has 14 residues. Germline V CDR1 and CDR2: MNHEY, SVGAGI. CDR3 loop: CASSDGRGYYGYTF. CDR3 bases: TGTGCCAGCAGTGACGGCAGGGGGTACTATGGCTACACCTTC.

The CDR3 DNA reads as TGCGCCAGCAGCCGGGGACTAGCGACTACAGATACGCAGTATTTT. This encodes CASSRGLATTDTQYF. The chain couples TRBV4-3 to TRBJ2-3, with TRBD2 matching over 10 bases. The germline CDR1 and CDR2 sequences are LGHNA and YSLEER. The CDR3 consists of 15 residues. The trim removed 4 bases at V and 3 bases at J, leaving 4 bases unmatched.

The chain is built from TRBV7-2 and TRBJ1-4, with 8 bases that match TRBD1. Germline V CDR1 and CDR2: SGHTA, FQGNSA. CDR3 length: 15 residues. Trimming cost V 5 bases and J 5 bases; bases outside gene matches: 7. CDR3 in DNA: TGTGCCAGCAGCCCGAGGACAGGGAAAAATGAAAAACTGTTTTTT. Translated: CASSPRTGKNEKLFF. The full variable domain, with the rest looked up from reference TRBV7-2 and TRBJ1-4, is GAGVSQSPSNKVTEKGKDVELRCDPISGHTALYWYRQSLGQGLEFLIYFQGNSAPDKSGLPSDRFSAERTGGSVSTLTIQRTQQEDSAVYLCASSPRTGKNEKLFFGSGTQLSVL.

The rearrangement joins TRBV5-6 to TRBJ2-4, with D possibly being TRBD2 (5 bases). Germline CDR1 is SGHDT and CDR2 is YYEEEE. The V end lost 4 bases, the J end lost 4 bases, and 12 bases lay between the germline ends. The CDR3 spans 14 residues. The CDR3 sequence: CASSLGEPKNIQYF. CDR3 coding DNA: TGTGCCAGCAGCCTGGGAGAACCAAAAAACATTCAGTACTTC.

This CDR3 reads CASSSTGGAGTGELFF. The CDR3, as DNA: TGTGCCAGCAGCTCTACAGGGGGCGCGGGCACCGGGGAGCTGTTTTTT. This chain links TRBV7-2 with TRBJ2-2; 9 bases match TRBD1. J gave up 4 bases and V 4 bases, and 7 bases lay outside the gene matches. The CDR3 has 16 residues. Germline V lookup: CDR1 SGHTA, CDR2 FQGNSA.

The V and J genes are TRBV29-1 and TRBJ2-3; D possibly corresponds to TRBD1 (6 bases). The CDR3 runs to 15 residues. Germline-derived CDR1 and CDR2 are SQVTM and ANQGSEA. V was clipped by 5 bases and J by 0 bases, with 15 bases between them. The chain's CDR3 is CSVPGHTISTDTQYF. The DNA of the CDR3 is TGCAGCGTTCCGGGACACACCATAAGCACAGATACGCAGTATTTT.

This rearrangement joins TRBV6-5 to TRBJ2-7, with D maybe TRBD1 (5 bases). The V and J ends lost 6 bases and 5 bases respectively, with 8 bases between them. The CDR3 consists of 11 residues. From germline, CDR1 is MNHEY and CDR2 SVGAGI. In DNA, the CDR3 is TGTGCCAGCAGGGACATCCACGAGCAGTACTTC. It translates to CASRDIHEQYF.

This chain joins TRBV30 and TRBJ2-7; 10 bases line up with TRBD1. Per germline, CDR1 GTSNPN and CDR2 SVGIG (reference sequence). J gave up 2 bases and V 3 bases, and 4 bases lay outside the gene matches. The CDR3 runs 14 residues. The CDR3 is CAWSLDRGAYEQYF. CDR3 coding DNA: TGTGCCTGGAGCCTGGACAGGGGGGCCTACGAGCAGTACTTC.

V and J are TRBV5-1 and TRBJ2-5, with 7 bases fitting TRBD2. Germline-derived CDR1 and CDR2 are SGHRS and YFSETQ. After removal of 8 bases from V and 3 bases from J, the junction contained 4 bases not matched to a gene. The CDR3 consists of 12 residues. CDR3 sequence reads: CASRGVEETQYF. For the CDR3, the DNA is TGCGCCAGTCGGGGGGTCGAAGAGACCCAGTACTTC.

The chain carries TRBV10-2 and TRBJ2-3; 13 bases match TRBD2. V shed 6 bases and J 8 bases; nucleotides not matched to a gene: 14. Germline V lookup: CDR1 WSHSY, CDR2 SAAADI. The CDR3 is 17 amino acids. As DNA, the CDR3 is TGCGCCAGCAGCGACATGACTAGCGGGGGGCTACCGGGTACGCAGTATTTT. Residues: CASSDMTSGGLPGTQYF.

This clone has a handful of counts. The rearrangement joins TRBV9 to TRBJ2-5; 7 bases line up with TRBD1. Germline CDR1 SGDLS, CDR2 YYNGEE. This CDR3 comprises 14 residues. V trimming: 3 bases; J trimming: 1 base; junction bases outside the gene matches: 3. Here the CDR3 DNA reads TGTGCCAGCAGCGCTCGACAGGGCCAAGAGACCCAGTACTTC. It yields the protein CASSARQGQETQYF.

This chain joins TRBV5-1 and TRBJ1-4, with a weak D call TRBD1 (5 bases). The CDR3 spans 13 residues. Germline loops: CDR1 SGHRS, CDR2 YFSETQ. V was pared by 0 bases and J by 8 bases, with 8 bases between. As DNA, the CDR3 is TGCGCCAGCAGCTTGGGGGGCGACGAAAAACTGTTTTTT. Its translation is CASSLGGDEKLFF.

This chain joins TRBV10-1 and TRBJ2-1, with TRBD1 matching 8 bases. CDR1 and CDR2 (germline): WNHNN, SYGVQD (reference sequence). This CDR3 comprises 16 residues. V gave up 3 bases and J gave up 2 bases; unmatched junction bases: 6. The CDR3 here is CASSDTTRGPYNEQFF. The CDR3 region has the DNA TGCGCCAGCAGTGACACGACCAGGGGGCCCTACAATGAGCAGTTCTTC.

This sequence joins TRBV7-6 and TRBJ2-3; D uncertain. The V gene's germline CDR1 is SGHVS and CDR2 FNYEAQ. This CDR3 contains 13 residues. Trimming shortened V by 6 bases and J by 4 bases, and 11 bases separated the two germline ends. The CDR3 DNA follows: TGTGCCAGCAGTCCACTTGGTTCAGATACGCAGTATTTT. It translates to CASSPLGSDTQYF. The full variable domain, rest sourced from reference TRBV7-6 and TRBJ2-3, is GAGVSQSPRYKVTKRGQDVALRCDPISGHVSLYWYRQALGQGPEFLTYFNYEAQQDKSGLPNDRFSAERPEGSISTLTIQRTEQRDSAMYRCASSPLGSDTQYFGPGTRLTVL.

This clone appeared a single time. The chain carries TRBV7-2 and TRBJ2-7, with 8 bases lining up with TRBD2. CDR1 is SGHTA, CDR2 FQGNSA, per germline. The CDR3 length is 16 residues. V was clipped by 1 base and J by 4 bases; unmatched bases: 9. CDR3 sequence (DNA): TGTGCCAGCAGCTTAGATCCCGGGGGGGCCTCTTACGAGCAGTACTTC. Residues: CASSLDPGGASYEQYF.

The chain carries TRBV18 and TRBJ2-2; 13 bases map to TRBD2. From germline, CDR1 is KGHSH and CDR2 LQKENI. The CDR3 is made up of 16 amino acids. V shed 2 bases and J 4 bases; nucleotides not matched to a gene: 1. The CDR3 loop reads CASSPRLAGGTGELFF. CDR3 in DNA: TGTGCCAGCTCACCAAGACTAGCGGGGGGCACCGGGGAGCTGTTTTTT.

This clone was counted a single time. The V gene is TRBV30, the J gene TRBJ1-2, with TRBD1 identical over 10 bases. The CDR3 covers 13 residues. CDR1 and CDR2 from the germline V gene are GTSNPN and SVGIG (reference sequence). The V gene end was trimmed by 5 bases and the J gene end by 5 bases; junction bases not matched to a gene: 5. CDR3 nucleotides: TGTGCCTGGGGCAGACAGGGGGCTTATGGCTACACCTTC. Amino acids: CAWGRQGAYGYTF.

The chain has TRBV10-1 and TRBJ1-5; 8 bases fit TRBD1. J gave up 5 bases and V 8 bases, and 8 bases lay outside the gene matches. In germline, CDR1 is WNHNN, CDR2 SYGVQD (reference sequence). CDR3 length equals 14 residues. CDR3 protein: CASVDRGGYQPQHF. In DNA form, the CDR3 reads TGCGCCAGCGTTGACAGGGGTGGCTATCAGCCCCAGCATTTT.

The chain recombines TRBV9 with TRBJ2-3, with 9 bases that match TRBD2. Trimming cost V 0 bases and J 2 bases; bases outside gene matches: 4. The germline V gene encodes CDR1 SGDLS and CDR2 YYNGEE. The CDR3 is 16 residues long. Here the CDR3 reads CASSVVAGAVTDTQYF. The CDR3, as DNA: TGTGCCAGCAGCGTAGTAGCGGGGGCCGTCACAGATACGCAGTATTTT.

The chain carries TRBV7-9 and TRBJ1-1; D uncertain. CDR1 and CDR2 (germline): SEHNR, FQNEAQ (reference sequence). There are 14 residues in the CDR3. V dropped 6 bases and J dropped 3 bases, with 14 bases sitting between them. The CDR3 sequence: CASREGLTDTEAFF. The CDR3 coding sequence is TGTGCCAGCAGGGAGGGCCTGACGGACACTGAAGCTTTCTTT.

Of note for this clone: Additional DNA sequences in this sample encode the identical CDR3. The V call is TRBV6-6, the J call TRBJ2-7, with 9 bases identical to TRBD1. J was trimmed by 4 bases and V by 0 bases; bases with no gene match: 4. CDR1 is MNHNY and CDR2 is SVGAGI in the germline V gene (reference sequence). The CDR3 spans 15 residues. CDR3 bases: TGTGCCAGCAGTTACTCCGGGACAGGGTCGTACGAGCAGTACTTC. Translation gives CASSYSGTGSYEQYF.

The chain is built from TRBV25-1 and TRBJ1-6; D not certain. The CDR3 sequence is 13 residues long. The V and J ends lost 1 base and 6 bases respectively, with 4 bases between them. In germline, CDR1 is MGHDK, CDR2 SYGVNS. In DNA, the CDR3 is TGTGCCAGCAGTGAATTGAGTAATTCACCCCTCCACTTT. Its protein is CASSELSNSPLHF.